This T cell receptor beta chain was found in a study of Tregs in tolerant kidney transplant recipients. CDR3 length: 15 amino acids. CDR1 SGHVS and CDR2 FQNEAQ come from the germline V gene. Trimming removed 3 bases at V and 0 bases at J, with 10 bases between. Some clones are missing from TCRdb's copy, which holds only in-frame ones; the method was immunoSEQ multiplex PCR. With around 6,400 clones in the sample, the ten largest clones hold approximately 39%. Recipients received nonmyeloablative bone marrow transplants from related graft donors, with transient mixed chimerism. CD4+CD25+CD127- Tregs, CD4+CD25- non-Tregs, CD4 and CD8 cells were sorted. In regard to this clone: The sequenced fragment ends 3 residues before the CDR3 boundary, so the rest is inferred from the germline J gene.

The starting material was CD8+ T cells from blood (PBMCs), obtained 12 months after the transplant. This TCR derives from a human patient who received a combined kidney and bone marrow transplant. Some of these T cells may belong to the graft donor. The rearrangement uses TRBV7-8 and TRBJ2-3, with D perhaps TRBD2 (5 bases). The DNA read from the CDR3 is TGTGCCAGCAGCTTTGGCGGGTCTAGCACAGATACG. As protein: CASSFGGSSTDT. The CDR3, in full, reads CASSFGGSSTDTQYF.